A single sample is the source of the 20 T cell receptor beta chains below, sequenced in a study of T cell repertoires in cytomegalovirus infection. These receptors lack a known antigen. Each CDR3 protein gets one entry after TCRdb re-called the reads with MiXCR. The sample has about 920,000 distinct CDR3 sequences; approximately 32% are singletons. The sample consisted of cultured CD8+ T cells from PBMCs, taken from culture after CMV antigen stimulation. The receptors here all came from a human donor in good health (CMV status not recorded). Some clones in this sample may be carry-over from other donors' samples.

This clonotype was observed a single time. V usage is TRBV6-6 and J usage is TRBJ1-3; D is uncertain. This CDR3 is 18 amino acids long. Germline CDR1 reads MNHNY; CDR2 reads SVGAGI (reference sequence). V was trimmed by 6 bases and J by 0 bases, leaving 21 bases between them. The chain's CDR3 is CASSELDEQPFSGNTIYF. For the CDR3, the DNA is TGTGCCAGCAGCGAACTTGACGAGCAGCCCTTCTCTGGAAACACCATATATTTT.

The chain couples TRBV2 to TRBJ1-6; D gene uncertain. This CDR3 is built from 12 residues. CDR1 is SNHLY, CDR2 FYNNEI, per germline. Trimming removed 8 bases at V and 14 bases at J, with 16 bases between. The CDR3 spells CASLGIPATLHF. In DNA, the CDR3 is TGTGCCAGCTTAGGGATTCCAGCAACCCTCCACTTT.

Only a few counts were recorded for this clonotype. The gene calls are TRBV4-3 and TRBJ1-2, with TRBD1 as a possible D gene (6 bases). Germline assignment: CDR1 LGHNA and CDR2 YSLEER. The CDR3 runs 15 residues. V dropped 2 bases and J dropped 4 bases, with 14 bases sitting between them. The chain's CDR3 is CASSQLNQGIYGYTF. Written as DNA, the CDR3 is TGCGCCAGCAGCCAATTAAACCAGGGGATCTATGGCTACACCTTC.

The chain links TRBV6-2 or TRBV6-3 to TRBJ2-1, with D hard to call. CDR3 length equals 12 residues. Germline assignment: CDR1 MNHEY and CDR2 SVGEGT. V lost 2 bases and J lost 8, with 7 bases in between. The CDR3 loop reads CASSYNGDEQFF. CDR3 sequence (DNA): TGTGCCAGCAGTTACAATGGAGATGAGCAGTTCTTC.

This clonotype was found many times. The rearrangement links TRBV12-3 or TRBV12-4 to TRBJ1-5; no clear D gene. This CDR3 spans 13 amino acids. The germline V and J ends were trimmed by 4 bases and 6 bases, with 10 bases remaining between them. CDR3 protein: CASSSGFRQPQHF. CDR3 nucleotides: TGTGCCAGCAGTTCGGGGTTTCGTCAGCCCCAGCATTTT.

This clonotype was counted at least ten times. This sequence joins TRBV6-1 and TRBJ2-1, with D tentatively TRBD2 (5 bases). V was trimmed by 5 bases and J by 8 bases, leaving 10 bases between them. CDR1 is MNHNS and CDR2 is SASEGT in the germline V gene. This CDR3 contains 12 residues. CDR3 nucleotides: TGTGCCAGCAGTCGATGGGGAGATGAGCAGTTCTTC. It codes for CASSRWGDEQFF.

J is TRBJ1-2 and V is TRBV12-3 or TRBV12-4; TRBD1 matches 7 bases. The CDR3 has 15 residues. J was trimmed by 4 bases and V by 6 bases; bases with no gene match: 11. CDR3 in amino acids: CASRDPRGSGYGYTF. As DNA, the CDR3 is TGTGCCAGCAGGGATCCCAGGGGGTCGGGCTATGGCTACACCTTC.

This clonotype showed up just a few times. The genes are TRBV5-1 and TRBJ2-1, with 7 bases lining up with TRBD1. Germline CDR1 reads SGHRS; CDR2 reads YFSETQ. The CDR3 totals 16 residues. Trimming at V came to 3 bases and at J to 8 bases, leaving 14 bases not matched to a gene. CDR3 bases: TGCGCCAGCAGCTCCTATGAAGCAGGGGGAATAGATGAGCAGTTCTTC. Translating it yields CASSSYEAGGIDEQFF.

This chain joins TRBV7-9 and TRBJ1-1; 9 nucleotides line up with TRBD1. Germline V gene data show CDR1 as SEHNR and CDR2 as FQNEAQ (reference sequence). The CDR3 is 16 residues long. V lost 4 bases and J lost 3; bases outside the gene matches: 9. CDR3 region: CASSSDRGGRYTEAFF. CDR3 bases: TGTGCCAGCAGCTCTGACAGGGGGGGTAGGTACACTGAAGCTTTCTTT.

J is TRBJ2-2 and V is TRBV7-2, with D perhaps TRBD1 or TRBD2 (5 bases each). Trimming cost V 4 bases and J 5 bases, with 14 bases left between them. CDR1 is SGHTA and CDR2 is FQGNSA in the germline V gene. The CDR3 spans 15 residues. Here the CDR3 reads CASSSLVGVTGELFF. The CDR3, as DNA: TGTGCCAGCAGCTCCCTCGTGGGGGTGACCGGGGAGCTGTTTTTT.

V and J are TRBV7-8 and TRBJ2-5, with a possible D match to TRBD1 (6 bases). Germline V gene data show CDR1 as SGHVS and CDR2 as FQNEAQ. With 5 bases removed from V and 2 bases from J, the gap between germline ends came to 18 bases. CDR3 size: 16 residues. The CDR3 DNA sequence: TGTGCCAGCAGCCTATGGGAACAGGGCGGTCAAGAGACCCAGTACTTC. Its protein product is CASSLWEQGGQETQYF.

The table lists this clonotype with many counts. The rearrangement uses TRBV6-5 and TRBJ2-2; D not resolved. Germline CDR1 is MNHEY and CDR2 is SVGAGI. The V gene lost 0 bases and the J gene lost 2 bases, with 10 bases spanning the gap. CDR3 length equals 16 residues. The CDR3 nucleotides are TGTGCCAGCAGTTACTCCACCTATACAAACACCGGGGAGCTGTTTTTT. Translating it yields CASSYSTYTNTGELFF.

The chain is built from TRBV6-1 and TRBJ2-1; D is undetermined. This CDR3 spans 13 amino acids. The V end lost 9 bases, the J end lost 6 bases, and 15 bases lay between the germline ends. Looked up from germline, CDR1 is MNHNS and CDR2 is SASEGT. CDR3 DNA: TGTGCCAGTCCTTCAGTGGGAACCAATGAGCAGTTCTTC. This encodes CASPSVGTNEQFF.

This sequence joins TRBV6-1 and TRBJ2-7; D call uncertain. Germline V gene sequence: CDR1 MNHNS, CDR2 SASEGT. This CDR3 region has 14 residues. Trimming took 6 bases from V and 7 from J, leaving 19 bases between them. The CDR3 nucleotides read TGTGCCAGCAGCATCTCGAGTGGCGGCGCGGAGCAGTACTTC. Residues: CASSISSGGAEQYF.

This clonotype was detected only a few times. The rearrangement joins TRBV7-6 to TRBJ1-1, with D unclear. CDR3 length: 16 amino acids. The V gene lost 1 base and the J gene lost 5 bases, with 17 bases spanning the gap. The germline CDR1 and CDR2 sequences are SGHVS and FNYEAQ. CDR3: CASSLVPPPGRTEAFF. The CDR3 DNA follows: TGTGCCAGCAGCTTAGTCCCCCCCCCGGGTAGAACTGAAGCTTTCTTT.

This clonotype has only a few counts. The chain joins TRBV2 to TRBJ2-1, with 8 positions matching TRBD1. The CDR3 length is 16 residues. From germline, CDR1 is SNHLY and CDR2 FYNNEI. The V gene end was trimmed by 0 bases and the J gene end by 5 bases; junction bases not matched to a gene: 6. The CDR3 coding sequence is TGTGCCAGCAGTGAAGCGCGCAGGGGGCCACACAATGAGCAGTTCTTC. This encodes CASSEARRGPHNEQFF.

This clonotype was seen more than once but under ten times. The chain is built from TRBV12-3 or TRBV12-4 and TRBJ1-5, with D hard to call. The CDR3 has 14 residues. V lost 3 bases and J lost 6, with 12 bases in between. DNA for the CDR3: TGTGCCAGCAGTTTCGGAGGGTCCAGTCAGCCCCAGCATTTT. This sequence encodes CASSFGGSSQPQHF.

This clonotype was counted a few times. The germline gene is not matched at one end of the junction; a read error may be the cause. V and J are TRBV4-1 and TRBJ2-1, with 7 bases aligning to TRBD1. Germline values: CDR1 MGHRA, CDR2 YSYEKL. CDR3 length equals 15 residues. CDR3 amino acids: CASSQLTGEYSEQFF. The CDR3 region has the DNA TGCGCCAGCAGCCAACTCACAGGGGAGTACAGTGAGCAGTTCTTC.

The gene calls are TRBV9 and TRBJ1-2, with 12 bases aligning to TRBD1. The CDR3 is 13 amino acids. CDR1 is SGDLS, CDR2 YYNGEE, per germline. Unmatched junction bases numbered 3, after V lost 5 bases and J lost 7 bases. The CDR3 bases are TGTGCCAGCAGAGGGACAGGGGGCCGTGGCTACACCTTC. The encoded protein is CASRGTGGRGYTF.

The J gene is TRBJ1-2, the V gene TRBV10-3, with D perhaps matching TRBD1 (5 bases). The CDR3 spans 12 residues. Germline lookup yields CDR1 ENHRY and CDR2 SYGVKD. The V end lost 4 bases, the J end lost 3 bases, and 6 bases lay between the germline ends. The CDR3 loop is CAISGGDYGYTF. The CDR3 nucleotides are TGTGCCATCAGTGGAGGGGACTATGGCTACACCTTC.